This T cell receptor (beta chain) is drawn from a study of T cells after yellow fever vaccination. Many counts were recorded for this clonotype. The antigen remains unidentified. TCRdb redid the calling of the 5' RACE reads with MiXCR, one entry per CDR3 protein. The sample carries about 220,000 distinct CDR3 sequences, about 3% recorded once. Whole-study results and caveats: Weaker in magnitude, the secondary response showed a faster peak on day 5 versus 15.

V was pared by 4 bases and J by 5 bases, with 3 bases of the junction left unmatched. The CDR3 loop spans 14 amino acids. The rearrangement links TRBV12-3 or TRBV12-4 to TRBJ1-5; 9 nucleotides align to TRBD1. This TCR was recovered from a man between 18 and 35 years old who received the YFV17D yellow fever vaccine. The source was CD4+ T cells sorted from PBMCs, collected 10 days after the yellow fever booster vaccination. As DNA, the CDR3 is TGTGCCAGCAGTTGGGACAGGGAGGATCAGCCCCAGCATTTT. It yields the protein CASSWDREDQPQHF.